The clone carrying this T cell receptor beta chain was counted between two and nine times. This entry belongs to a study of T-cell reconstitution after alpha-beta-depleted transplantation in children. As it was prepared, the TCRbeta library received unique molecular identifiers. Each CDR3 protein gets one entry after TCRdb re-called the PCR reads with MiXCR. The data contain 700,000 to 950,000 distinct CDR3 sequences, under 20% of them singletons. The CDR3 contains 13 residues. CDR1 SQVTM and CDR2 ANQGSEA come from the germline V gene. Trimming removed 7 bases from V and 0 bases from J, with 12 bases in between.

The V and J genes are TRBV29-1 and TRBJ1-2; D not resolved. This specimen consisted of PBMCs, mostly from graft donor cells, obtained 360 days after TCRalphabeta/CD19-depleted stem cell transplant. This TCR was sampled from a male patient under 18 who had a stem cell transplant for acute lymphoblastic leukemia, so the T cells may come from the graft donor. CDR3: CSAPGPTNYGYTF. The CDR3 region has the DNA TGCAGCGCCCCTGGCCCCACTAACTATGGCTACACCTTC.